This T cell receptor beta chain is drawn from a study of blood T cells in healthy people across ages. Study-level results: Relative to aged donors, long-lived donors carried more naive CD4+ cells and displayed higher diversity. Those diversity estimates obtained from one million T cells were thought to be underestimates.

Germline CDR1 SQVTM, CDR2 ANQGSEA. Trimming took 6 bases from V and 3 from J, leaving 8 bases between them. The CDR3 runs 11 residues. Peripheral blood was drawn, around 9.5 milliliters per donor. Isolation per sample recovered at least 6 million PBMCs. Regarding this clonotype: Its antigen is unidentified.

A second PCR, run for about 6 to 11 cycles, used a sample-barcoded 5' primer plus a J-beta primer mix. TCRdb used MiXCR to reprocess the 5' RACE reads, holding one entry per CDR3 protein. The sample lists about 1,500,000 distinct CDR3 sequences; under 30% were seen once. The chain recombines TRBV29-1 with TRBJ1-2, with D perhaps matching TRBD1 (6 bases). The TCR sequence derives from a woman aged 25 to 39 in good health. Sequenced input: blood. Written as DNA, the CDR3 is TGCAGCGTCCAGGGGCACTATGGCTACACCTTC. As protein: CSVQGHYGYTF.